This TCR beta chain was captured by sequencing in a study of T cell responses to AZD1222 COVID-19 vaccine. Study-level results: Spike-specific TCR breadth and depth were elevated following two AZD1222 doses. Sampled repertoires all dated from after the peak T cell response. Donors were mostly white British, more females; clonal diversity possibly underestimated.

Concerning this clone: Its cognate antigen is unknown.

Repertoires were generated with immunoSEQ multiplex PCR, while TCRdb's copy carries only in-frame clones and drops some. The table lists 200,000 to 250,000 clones, roughly 94% of them singletons. Sequenced material: peripheral blood, taken 28 days after the second dose of the MenACWY control vaccine. The clonotype originates from an adult who received the MenACWY meningococcal vaccine as a control.

CDR3 loop: CASSFFGGGSEAFF. The CDR3 DNA reads as TGTGCCAGCAGTTTCTTCGGGGGAGGGTCTGAAGCTTTCTTT. The rearrangement uses TRBV27 and TRBJ1-1, with D perhaps matching TRBD1 (5 bases). This CDR3 comprises 14 residues. Trimming stripped 3 bases from V and 6 bases from J, with 14 bases between. Germline V CDR1 and CDR2: MNHEY, SMNVEV (reference sequence).